What follows are 17 T cell receptor beta chains derived from one specimen sequenced in a study of OX40 agonist ivuxolimab in advanced cancers. Sequenced by immunoSEQ multiplex PCR; TCRdb stores in-frame clones only, minus some. This table holds approximately 62,000 clones, 88% found once. Sample: CD4+ or CD8+ T cells sorted from blood, taken in a trial of the OX40 agonist ivuxolimab. These receptors came from an adult with an advanced solid tumor such as melanoma, head and neck, liver or kidney cancer.

In this sample, this clone turned up once. The rearrangement links TRBV11-2 to TRBJ2-5; TRBD2 aligns across 8 bases. Trimming removed 0 bases from V and 5 bases from J; junction bases left unmatched: 2. The CDR3 is 14 residues long. CDR1 is SGHAT and CDR2 is FQNNGV in the germline V gene. The CDR3 bases are TGTGCCAGCAGCTTAGAACTAGCGGAGGAGACCCAGTACTTC. Translation: CASSLELAEETQYF.

V and J are TRBV2 and TRBJ2-1; tentatively, D is TRBD1 (5 bases). Germline CDR1 SNHLY, CDR2 FYNNEI. Trimming took off 5 bases at V and 3 bases at J, with 8 bases between the two ends. CDR3 size: 13 residues. CDR3 loop: CASSPGIYNEQFF. The CDR3 DNA is TGTGCCAGCAGTCCAGGGATCTACAATGAGCAGTTCTTC.

This chain connects TRBV15 to TRBJ2-4; 7 bases are shared with TRBD1. The CDR3 totals 17 residues. Germline-derived CDR1 and CDR2 are LNHNV and YYDKDF (reference sequence). The J segment lost 0 bases and the V segment lost 0 bases, leaving 5 bases of the junction unmatched. CDR3: CATSREPTGLAKNIQYF. Here the CDR3 DNA reads TGTGCCACCAGCAGAGAACCGACAGGGTTAGCCAAAAACATTCAGTACTTC.

The J gene is TRBJ1-6, the V gene TRBV19; D unresolved. Germline loops: CDR1 LNHDA, CDR2 SQIVND (reference sequence). V was shortened by 3 bases and J by 5 bases, with 8 bases between the two germline ends. The CDR3 has 14 amino acids. The CDR3 DNA follows: TGTGCCAGTAGTATTTCGGTTAATAATTCACCCCTCCACTTT. It is translated as CASSISVNNSPLHF.

The V and J genes are TRBV10-3 and TRBJ2-2, with no clear D. The CDR3 consists of 15 residues. V lost 1 base and J lost 2, with 8 bases in between. Germline V gene lookup returns CDR1 ENHRY and CDR2 SYGVKD. CDR3 residues: CAISEWGSNTGELFF. The CDR3 DNA reads TGTGCCATCAGTGAGTGGGGTTCAAACACCGGGGAGCTGTTTTTT.

The rearrangement joins TRBV13 to TRBJ2-2, with D possibly matching TRBD2 (5 bases). Looked up from germline, CDR1 is PRHDT and CDR2 is FYEKMQ (reference sequence). The CDR3 is made up of 16 amino acids. Trimming took off 1 base at V and 6 bases at J, with 15 bases between the two ends. Here the CDR3 DNA reads TGTGCCAGCAGCTTAGCTAGGACTTTGAAGCCCGGGGAGCTGTTTTTT. Amino acid sequence: CASSLARTLKPGELFF.

The rearrangement links TRBV20-1 to TRBJ1-1; D remains ambiguous. Germline V gives CDR1 DFQATT, CDR2 SNEGSKA (reference sequence). V was shortened by 4 bases and J by 2 bases, with 5 bases between the two germline ends. The CDR3 length is 11 residues. CDR3 coding DNA: TGCAGTGCTATACCCAACACTGAAGCTTTCTTT. As protein: CSAIPNTEAFF.

This clone has only one observation. The chain has TRBV5-5 and TRBJ2-5; TRBD2 might be the D (6 bases). Germline CDR1 is SGHKS and CDR2 is YYEKEE (reference sequence). The CDR3 runs to 15 residues. V was cut by 2 bases and J by 2 bases, with 13 bases left in between. CDR3 amino acids: CASSFNAGTQETQYF. DNA for the CDR3: TGTGCCAGCAGCTTCAATGCAGGGACTCAAGAGACCCAGTACTTC.

This clone was counted only a few times. V is TRBV10-1 and J is TRBJ1-1; D gene uncertain. V was shortened by 5 bases and J by 5 bases, with 12 bases between the two germline ends. There are 13 residues in the CDR3. Germline V lookup: CDR1 WNHNN, CDR2 SYGVQD (reference sequence). This chain's CDR3 is CASSSLKGTEAFF. CDR3 in DNA: TGCGCCAGCAGTAGTCTTAAAGGGACTGAAGCTTTCTTT.

This rearrangement joins TRBV4-2 to TRBJ1-5; unclear D gene. Germline V gene data show CDR1 as LGHNA and CDR2 as YNFKEQ. V lost 0 bases, J lost 4 bases, and 7 bases lay in between. This CDR3 has 14 amino acids. The CDR3 sequence: CASSQERGNQPQHF. DNA for the CDR3: TGTGCCAGCAGCCAAGAGCGAGGGAATCAGCCCCAGCATTTT.

The V and J genes are TRBV4-1 and TRBJ1-5; 7 bases fit TRBD1. The CDR3 is 17 residues long. The germline gives CDR1 MGHRA, CDR2 YSYEKL. Unmatched junction bases numbered 5, after V lost 0 bases and J lost 0 bases. This CDR3 reads CASSQEGRGYSNQPQHF. CDR3 in DNA: TGCGCCAGCAGCCAAGAGGGCAGGGGGTATAGCAATCAGCCCCAGCATTTT.

The CDR3 DNA reads as TGTGCCAGCAGCCTGACAGGGACCTATGGCTACACCTTC. Amino acid sequence: CASSLTGTYGYTF. The chain carries TRBV5-4 and TRBJ1-2; 7 nucleotides line up with TRBD1. This CDR3 comprises 13 residues. Germline CDR1 and CDR2: SGHNT and YYREEE (reference sequence). V lost 4 bases to trimming and J lost 4 bases; unmatched junction nucleotides: 4. Variable domain in full (rest from reference TRBV5-4 and TRBJ1-2): ETGVTQSPTHLIKTRGQQVTLRCSSQSGHNTVSWYQQALGQGPQFIFQYYREEENGRGNFPPRFSGLQFPNYSSELNVNALELDDSALYLCASSLTGTYGYTFGSGTRLTVV.

The gene calls are TRBV18 and TRBJ2-1, with 8 bases matching TRBD2. The germline gives CDR1 KGHSH, CDR2 LQKENI. The CDR3 extends over 19 amino acids. J was trimmed by 4 bases and V by 6 bases; bases with no gene match: 20. CDR3 residues: CASSYEWSGGPKSYNEQFF. For the CDR3, the DNA is TGTGCCAGCTCGTACGAGTGGTCGGGAGGGCCAAAGTCGTACAATGAGCAGTTCTTC.

A note on this clone: One end of the junction does not line up with germline, which may come from a read error. The chain carries TRBV7-7 and TRBJ2-2; D is undetermined. The CDR3 sequence is 15 residues long. In germline, CDR1 is SSHAT, CDR2 FNYEAQ (reference sequence). CDR3 sequence: CASSRYQANTGELFF. The CDR3, as DNA: TGTGCTAGCAGCAGGTACCAGGCGAACACCGGGGAGCTGTTTTTT.

This chain uses TRBV27 with TRBJ1-1; D not certain. The CDR3 consists of 14 residues. Per the germline V gene, CDR1 is MNHEY and CDR2 is SMNVEV (reference sequence). V was clipped by 3 bases and J by 1 base, with 9 bases between them. This CDR3 is CASSFNNGNTEAFF. The CDR3 nucleotides are TGTGCCAGCAGTTTTAACAATGGGAACACTGAAGCTTTCTTT.

The V and J genes are TRBV6-4 and TRBJ2-2; D gene uncertain. Germline-derived CDR1 and CDR2 are MRHNA and SNTAGT. This CDR3 contains 13 residues. The V and J ends lost 5 bases and 7 bases respectively, with 11 bases between them. CDR3 in amino acids: CASSPFPGGELFF. CDR3 DNA sequence: TGTGCCAGCAGTCCATTTCCGGGCGGGGAGCTGTTTTTT.

The chain has TRBV5-6 and TRBJ2-3; 11 bases are shared with TRBD2. CDR3 size: 17 residues. With V trimmed by 3 bases and J by 2 bases, 8 bases remained unmatched. Germline V gene data show CDR1 as SGHDT and CDR2 as YYEEEE. The CDR3 region is CASSSRLAGSYTDTQYF. The CDR3 DNA follows: TGTGCCAGCAGCTCACGACTAGCGGGATCCTACACAGATACGCAGTATTTT.